This TCR beta chain was documented in a study of cytomegalovirus exposure and HLA in healthy donors. Study-level information: Approximately 200 million T cells yielded fewer than 120 million unique TCR beta sequences in earlier analysis.

The PCR contained 60 Vbeta and 13 Jbeta primers. Authors' methods: In a later analysis, of 84 million or so unique beta chains, about 10 million appeared in at least two donors. The table came from immunoSEQ multiplex PCR; TCRdb's copy has only in-frame clones and leaves some out. From that table come the V and J calls and clone size; the DNA was used to work out D and trimming. The table includes around 150,000 clones, around four fifths detected once. The CDR3 length is 15 residues. Deletions cut 7 bases from V and 0 bases from J, with 13 bases between. Germline CDR1 and CDR2: WSHSY and SAAADI. The source is a woman aged 45 to 65 in good health and CMV-seronegative. Sample: PBMCs. The genes are TRBV10-2 and TRBJ1-5; maybe TRBD1 (5 bases). The CDR3 bases are TGCGCCAGCACCGTAGACAGTTATAGCAATCAGCCCCAGCATTTT. This encodes CASTVDSYSNQPQHF.